The 3 T cell receptor beta chains presented below share a single source sample, sequenced in a study of blood T cell repertoires in COVID-19. Generated by immunoSEQ multiplex PCR, the TCRdb table keeps only in-frame clones and is missing some. Altogether 100,000 or so clones are present, about three quarters being singletons, with the ten largest covering about 15%. What was sequenced was peripheral blood. These TCRs come from a woman older than 75 with acute or convalescent COVID-19.

The rearrangement uses TRBV5-6 and TRBJ1-1, with 7 nucleotides matching TRBD1. J was trimmed by 0 bases and V by 1 base; bases with no gene match: 3. The CDR3 totals 15 residues. Germline assignment: CDR1 SGHDT and CDR2 YYEEEE. CDR3 sequence (DNA): TGTGCCAGCAGCTTGAGGGGGCTTCTGAACACTGAAGCTTTCTTT. This codes for CASSLRGLLNTEAFF.

This rearrangement joins TRBV6-2 or TRBV6-3 to TRBJ1-2; a possible D gene is TRBD1 (5 bases). V was cut by 6 bases and J by 6 bases, with 17 bases left in between. Germline CDR1 and CDR2: MNHEY and SVGEGT. The CDR3 has 14 residues. As DNA, the CDR3 is TGTGCCAGCAGCCGCCCCGGGGGGGAGGATGGCTACACCTTC. Residues: CASSRPGGEDGYTF.

The chain has TRBV10-3 and TRBJ1-1; no clear D gene. The CDR3 is 15 residues long. Per the germline V gene, CDR1 is ENHRY and CDR2 is SYGVKD. V was pared by 11 bases and J by 2 bases, with 21 bases between. CDR3 loop: CAGRRGGSGNTEAFF. The DNA for the CDR3 is TGTGCCGGTCGCCGAGGAGGCAGCGGAAACACTGAAGCTTTCTTT.